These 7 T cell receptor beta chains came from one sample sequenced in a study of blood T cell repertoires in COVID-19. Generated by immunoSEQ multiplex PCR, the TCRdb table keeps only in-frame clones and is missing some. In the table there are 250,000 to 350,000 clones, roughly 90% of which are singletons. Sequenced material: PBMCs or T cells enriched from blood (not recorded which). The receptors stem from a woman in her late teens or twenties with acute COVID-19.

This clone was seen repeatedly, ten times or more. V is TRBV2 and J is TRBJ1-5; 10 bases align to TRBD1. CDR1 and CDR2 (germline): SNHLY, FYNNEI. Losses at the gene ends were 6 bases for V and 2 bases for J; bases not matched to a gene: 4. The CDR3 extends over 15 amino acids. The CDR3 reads CASRAGTGGNQPQHF. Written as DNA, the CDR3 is TGTGCCAGCAGGGCCGGGACAGGGGGCAATCAGCCCCAGCATTTT.

This CDR3 is CASSQDRAAETQYF. CDR3 DNA sequence: TGCGCCAGCAGCCAGGACAGGGCGGCGGAGACCCAGTACTTC. The chain employs TRBV5-1 and TRBJ2-5; 8 nucleotides align to TRBD1. There are 14 residues in the CDR3. The ends lost 4 bases at V and 5 bases at J; junction bases unmatched: 7. CDR1 is SGHRS, CDR2 YFSETQ, per germline.

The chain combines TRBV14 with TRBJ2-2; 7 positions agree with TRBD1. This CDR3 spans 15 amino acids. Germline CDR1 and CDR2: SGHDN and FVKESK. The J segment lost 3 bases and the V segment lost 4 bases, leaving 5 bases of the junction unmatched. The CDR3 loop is CASSRRQGYTGELFF. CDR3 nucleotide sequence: TGTGCCAGCAGCCGTAGACAGGGCTACACCGGGGAGCTGTTTTTT.

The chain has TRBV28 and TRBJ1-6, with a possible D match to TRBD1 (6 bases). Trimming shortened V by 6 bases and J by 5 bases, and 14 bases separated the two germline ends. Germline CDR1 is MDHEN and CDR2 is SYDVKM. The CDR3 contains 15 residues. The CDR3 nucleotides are TGTGCCAGCAGCCCGGACAGCATAAATAATTCACCCCTCCACTTT. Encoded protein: CASSPDSINNSPLHF.

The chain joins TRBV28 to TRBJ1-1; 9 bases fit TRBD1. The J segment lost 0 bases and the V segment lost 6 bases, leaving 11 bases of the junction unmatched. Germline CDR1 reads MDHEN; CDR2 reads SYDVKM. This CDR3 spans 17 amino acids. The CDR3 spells CASSRGTGSLMNTEAFF. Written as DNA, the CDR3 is TGTGCCAGCAGCCGGGGGACAGGGTCCCTCATGAACACTGAAGCTTTCTTT.

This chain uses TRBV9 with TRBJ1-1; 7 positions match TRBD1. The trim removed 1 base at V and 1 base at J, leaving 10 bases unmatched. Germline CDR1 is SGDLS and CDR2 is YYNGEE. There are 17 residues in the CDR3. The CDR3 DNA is TGTGCCAGCAGCGTAAACACCAAGACAGGGACGAACACTGAAGCTTTCTTT. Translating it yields CASSVNTKTGTNTEAFF.

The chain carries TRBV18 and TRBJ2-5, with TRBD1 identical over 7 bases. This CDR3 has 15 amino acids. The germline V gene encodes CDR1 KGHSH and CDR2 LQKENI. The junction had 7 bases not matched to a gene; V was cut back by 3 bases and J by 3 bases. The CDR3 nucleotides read TGTGCCAGCTCACCCCGACGGCAGGGGGAAGAGACCCAGTACTTC. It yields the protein CASSPRRQGEETQYF.